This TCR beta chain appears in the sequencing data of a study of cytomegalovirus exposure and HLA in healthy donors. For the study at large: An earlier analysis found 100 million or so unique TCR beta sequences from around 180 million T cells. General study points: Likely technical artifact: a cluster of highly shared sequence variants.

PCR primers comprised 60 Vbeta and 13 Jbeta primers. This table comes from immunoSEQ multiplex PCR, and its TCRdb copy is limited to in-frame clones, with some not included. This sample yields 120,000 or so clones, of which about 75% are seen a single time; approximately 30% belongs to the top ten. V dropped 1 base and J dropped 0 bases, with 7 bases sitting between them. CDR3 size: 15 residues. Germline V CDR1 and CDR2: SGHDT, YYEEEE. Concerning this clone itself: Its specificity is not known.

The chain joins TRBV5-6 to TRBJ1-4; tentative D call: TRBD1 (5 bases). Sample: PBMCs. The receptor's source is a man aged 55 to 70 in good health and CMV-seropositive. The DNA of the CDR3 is TGTGCCAGCAGCTTGCAGGGCGCAACTAATGAAAAACTGTTTTTT. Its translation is CASSLQGATNEKLFF.